The 29 T cell receptor beta chains below come from one sample, sequenced in a study of blood T cell repertoires in COVID-19. The assay was immunoSEQ multiplex PCR, and TCRdb's table has in-frame clones only and misses some. The sample yields about 220,000 clones, around 82% seen once. The specimen sequenced was peripheral blood. The receptors originated from an elderly woman with acute or convalescent COVID-19.

This clone was observed a handful of times. The J gene is TRBJ1-3, the V gene TRBV2, with D unresolved. Germline CDR1 reads SNHLY; CDR2 reads FYNNEI. Trimming shortened V by 4 bases and J by 9 bases, and 16 bases separated the two germline ends. The CDR3 totals 14 residues. CDR3 sequence: CASSAARTGGTIYF. The CDR3 DNA sequence: TGTGCCAGCAGTGCCGCCAGGACCGGAGGCACCATATATTTT.

V gene TRBV19 combines with J gene TRBJ1-2, with D unresolved. The CDR3 covers 12 residues. Germline V gives CDR1 LNHDA, CDR2 SQIVND (reference sequence). V was pared by 6 bases and J by 4 bases, with 9 bases between. The CDR3 loop is CASSTQIYGYTF. CDR3 in DNA: TGTGCCAGTAGCACGCAGATCTATGGCTACACCTTC.

The chain couples TRBV14 to TRBJ2-7; 9 bases map to TRBD1. V was pared by 5 bases and J by 6 bases, with 8 bases of the junction left unmatched. The CDR3 extends over 14 amino acids. Germline V lookup: CDR1 SGHDN, CDR2 FVKESK. This CDR3 reads CASSFRDRAGEQYF. CDR3 nucleotides: TGTGCCAGCAGCTTCCGGGACAGGGCAGGCGAGCAGTACTTC.

The gene calls are TRBV6-5 and TRBJ1-1; maybe TRBD1 (6 bases). The germline V and J ends were trimmed by 2 bases and 5 bases, with 12 bases remaining between them. The CDR3 consists of 14 residues. Germline CDR1 and CDR2: MNHEY and SVGAGI. This CDR3 reads CASSYGRGGTEAFF. Written as DNA, the CDR3 is TGTGCCAGCAGTTACGGAAGGGGGGGGACTGAAGCTTTCTTT.

This clone occurred once. For the CDR3, the DNA is TGTGCCAGCAGCCTAAGTGCTAGCGGGGATGATACGCAGTATTTT. Its translation: CASSLSASGDDTQYF. The V and J genes are TRBV11-3 and TRBJ2-3; 9 bases are a match to TRBD2. The V gene's germline CDR1 is SGHNT and CDR2 YENEEA. Trimming at V came to 5 bases and at J to 6 bases, leaving 9 bases not matched to a gene. This CDR3 region has 15 residues.

The rearrangement joins TRBV27 to TRBJ2-3, with a weak D call TRBD2 (6 bases). V was cut by 1 base and J by 4 bases, with 15 bases left in between. Germline V CDR1 and CDR2: MNHEY, SMNVEV (reference sequence). This CDR3 has 16 residues. CDR3 nucleotide sequence: TGTGCCAGCAGTTTATTGGCTAGCGTGTTGGCAGATACGCAGTATTTT. Protein: CASSLLASVLADTQYF.

The chain recombines TRBV6-5 with TRBJ1-1, with 7 bases that match TRBD1. This CDR3 has 13 amino acids. The V gene's germline CDR1 is MNHEY and CDR2 SVGAGI. J was trimmed by 6 bases and V by 2 bases; bases with no gene match: 3. CDR3 nucleotides: TGTGCCAGCAGTTACCGGCAGGGGGCTGAAGCTTTCTTT. Translated: CASSYRQGAEAFF.

The chain employs TRBV7-2 and TRBJ1-2, with 9 positions matching TRBD1. This CDR3 has 15 residues. The trim removed 1 base at V and 8 bases at J, leaving 8 bases unmatched. Germline V lookup: CDR1 SGHTA, CDR2 FQGNSA. The CDR3 DNA sequence: TGTGCCAGCAGCTTAGGGGGGGACAGGGTAGTAGGCTACACCTTC. Translated: CASSLGGDRVVGYTF.

This CDR3 reads CATSDRRGAGYTF. The CDR3 nucleotides read TGTGCCACCAGTGACCGCAGGGGTGCTGGCTACACCTTC. The chain joins TRBV24-1 to TRBJ1-2; tentative D call: TRBD1 (6 bases). V dropped 4 bases and J dropped 7 bases, with 12 bases sitting between them. The CDR3 totals 13 residues. Germline lookup yields CDR1 KGHDR and CDR2 SFDVKD.

This chain connects TRBV9 to TRBJ2-5; the match to TRBD1 covers 9 bases. The CDR3 runs to 16 residues. Per germline, CDR1 SGDLS and CDR2 YYNGEE. V dropped 0 bases and J dropped 3; count of bases not matched to a gene: 6. The chain's CDR3 is CASSVAGTGFEETQYF. The CDR3 DNA reads TGTGCCAGCAGCGTAGCTGGGACAGGGTTCGAAGAGACCCAGTACTTC.

This clone was seen once. This chain uses TRBV24-1 with TRBJ2-7; no definite D call. Trimming pared 5 bases from V and 4 bases from J, leaving 11 bases between. Germline V gene sequence: CDR1 KGHDR, CDR2 SFDVKD. The CDR3 consists of 13 residues. The CDR3 DNA reads as TGTGCCACCAGTGTTGAGTTCGGTTACGAGCAGTACTTC. Amino acid sequence: CATSVEFGYEQYF.

This clone has only a few counts. The CDR3 sequence is CASSRDGNYGYTF. The CDR3 DNA reads as TGTGCCAGCAGCAGAGACGGGAACTATGGCTACACCTTC. The chain uses TRBV7-2 and TRBJ1-2; D is undetermined. The V gene's germline CDR1 is SGHTA and CDR2 FQGNSA. This CDR3 is 13 amino acids long. V dropped 5 bases and J dropped 2 bases, with 9 bases sitting between them. The full variable domain, completed using reference TRBV7-2 and TRBJ1-2, is GAGVSQSPSNKVTEKGKDVELRCDPISGHTALYWYRQSLGQGLEFLIYFQGNSAPDKSGLPSDRFSAERTGGSVSTLTIQRTQQEDSAVYLCASSRDGNYGYTFGSGTRLTVV.

The chain combines TRBV24-1 with TRBJ2-2; tentatively, D is TRBD1 (5 bases). Trimming pared 3 bases from V and 6 bases from J, leaving 19 bases between. CDR1 is KGHDR and CDR2 is SFDVKD in the germline V gene. CDR3 length: 17 amino acids. As DNA, the CDR3 is TGTGCCACCAGTGATCCGTCGGTGGGGCAGGCCCCCGGGGAGCTGTTTTTT. This translates into CATSDPSVGQAPGELFF.

The chain links TRBV19 to TRBJ1-6; 10 positions match TRBD1. Germline trimming cut 4 bases from V and 10 bases from J; bases unmatched to any gene: 16. Germline V gene sequence: CDR1 LNHDA, CDR2 SQIVND (reference sequence). The length of the CDR3 is 18 residues. The CDR3 sequence: CASSTSSGQGLIESPLHF. CDR3 DNA sequence: TGTGCCAGTAGTACCTCCTCGGGACAGGGGCTAATTGAGTCACCCCTCCACTTT.

This rearrangement joins TRBV18 to TRBJ1-1, with TRBD1 matching over 9 bases. V dropped 5 bases and J dropped 6; count of bases not matched to a gene: 13. The CDR3 totals 16 residues. From germline, CDR1 is KGHSH and CDR2 LQKENI. The CDR3 loop reads CASSSRTGEKGPEAFF. The CDR3 nucleotides are TGTGCCAGCTCATCCCGGACAGGGGAGAAGGGACCTGAAGCTTTCTTT.

The J gene is TRBJ2-3, the V gene TRBV7-2; 9 bases match TRBD2. CDR3 length: 17 amino acids. Germline CDR1 is SGHTA and CDR2 is FQGNSA. With V trimmed by 5 bases and J by 5 bases, 14 bases remained unmatched. The CDR3 protein is CASSQDAGGLFGDTQYF. Here the CDR3 DNA reads TGTGCCAGCAGCCAAGACGCGGGGGGGCTTTTCGGAGATACGCAGTATTTT.

About this clone itself: The same CDR3 arises from other DNA sequences in this sample as well. The CDR3, as DNA: TGTGCCAGCAGCTTAACAGGGGGTGGTAATTCACCCCTCCACTTT. Its protein is CASSLTGGGNSPLHF. The chain couples TRBV7-9 to TRBJ1-6; the match to TRBD1 covers 8 bases. CDR3 size: 15 residues. Germline-derived CDR1 and CDR2 are SEHNR and FQNEAQ (reference sequence). Trimming cost V 2 bases and J 6 bases; bases outside gene matches: 3.

A few counts support this clone. The chain has TRBV2 and TRBJ2-7, with 12 nucleotides matching TRBD2. The CDR3 consists of 15 residues. V shed 4 bases and J 7 bases; nucleotides not matched to a gene: 8. Germline lookup yields CDR1 SNHLY and CDR2 FYNNEI. Here the CDR3 reads CASSVRSSGGEEQYF. The CDR3 DNA sequence: TGTGCCAGCAGTGTCCGGTCTAGCGGGGGGGAAGAGCAGTACTTC.

This clone has a handful of counts. This sequence joins TRBV19 and TRBJ1-2; D not resolved. The germline V gene has CDR1 LNHDA and CDR2 SQIVND (reference sequence). CDR3 length equals 16 residues. Trimming pared 6 bases from V and 0 bases from J, leaving 17 bases between. Here the CDR3 reads CASSPTGLRSNYGYTF. DNA of the CDR3: TGTGCCAGTAGCCCGACGGGTCTAAGGTCTAACTATGGCTACACCTTC. Filled out from reference TRBV19 and TRBJ1-2, the complete variable domain reads DGGITQSPKYLFRKEGQNVTLSCEQNLNHDAMYWYRQDPGQGLRLIYYSQIVNDFQKGDIAEGYSVSREKKESFPLTVTSAQKNPTAFYLCASSPTGLRSNYGYTFGSGTRLTVV.

The chain has TRBV19 and TRBJ2-3, with 7 bases lining up with TRBD2. CDR1 is LNHDA and CDR2 is SQIVND in the germline V gene (reference sequence). The CDR3 covers 16 residues. V lost 1 base and J lost 0; bases outside the gene matches: 4. The CDR3 sequence is CASSIGAGESTDTQYF. Written as DNA, the CDR3 is TGTGCCAGTAGTATAGGTGCGGGGGAAAGCACAGATACGCAGTATTTT.

This chain links TRBV19 with TRBJ1-6; 9 bases match TRBD1. CDR1 is LNHDA, CDR2 SQIVND, per germline (reference sequence). CDR3 size: 15 residues. J was trimmed by 6 bases and V by 7 bases; bases with no gene match: 7. The CDR3 DNA sequence: TGTGCCAGTACTGACAGGGGGATGAGTAATTCACCCCTCCACTTT. It encodes CASTDRGMSNSPLHF.

About this clone itself: Additional DNA sequences in this sample encode the identical CDR3. The V and J genes are TRBV12-3 or TRBV12-4 and TRBJ1-5; 8 bases line up with TRBD1. The CDR3 is made up of 13 amino acids. Trimming at V came to 3 bases and at J to 5 bases, leaving 0 bases not matched to a gene. CDR3 sequence: CASSLTGDQPQHF. Here the CDR3 DNA reads TGTGCCAGCAGTTTGACAGGGGATCAGCCCCAGCATTTT.

The chain couples TRBV9 to TRBJ1-6; 9 positions match TRBD1. Trimming cost V 4 bases and J 7 bases; bases outside gene matches: 6. CDR3 size: 15 residues. The germline gives CDR1 SGDLS, CDR2 YYNGEE. For the CDR3, the DNA is TGTGCCAGCAGCCCAGAGACAGGGGGGAATTCACCCCTCCACTTT. Translating it yields CASSPETGGNSPLHF.

The CDR3 DNA follows: TGTGCCAGCAGCGGCCGGGGAGGCAATCAGCCCCAGCATTTT. Translated: CASSGRGGNQPQHF. The chain combines TRBV6-5 with TRBJ1-5; no firm D call. The CDR3 sequence is 14 residues long. Trimming left V 6 bases short and J 2 bases short, with 11 bases between. Germline V gene lookup returns CDR1 MNHEY and CDR2 SVGAGI.

This clone was observed a handful of times. The gene calls are TRBV12-3 or TRBV12-4 and TRBJ1-1; D gene unclear. This CDR3 is built from 12 residues. V lost 7 bases to trimming and J lost 1 base, with 7 bases between them. CDR3: CASTPGNTEAFF. Written as DNA, the CDR3 is TGTGCCAGCACGCCAGGGAACACTGAAGCTTTCTTT.

The chain links TRBV11-2 to TRBJ2-2, with 8 bases identical to TRBD1. CDR1 is SGHAT and CDR2 is FQNNGV in the germline V gene. There are 14 residues in the CDR3. V was clipped by 5 bases and J by 6 bases; unmatched bases: 5. CDR3 bases: TGTGCCAGCAGCGTGGACAGGGTCTCCGGGGAGCTGTTTTTT. Protein product: CASSVDRVSGELFF.

The chain recombines TRBV7-9 with TRBJ2-1; weak D call: TRBD1 (6 bases). The CDR3 consists of 15 residues. CDR1 is SEHNR, CDR2 FQNEAQ, per germline (reference sequence). The V end lost 6 bases, the J end lost 8 bases, and 20 bases lay between the germline ends. CDR3 sequence reads: CASSLGSQGSDEQFF. As DNA, the CDR3 is TGTGCCAGCAGTCTAGGGTCCCAGGGGTCGGATGAGCAGTTCTTC.

The V gene is TRBV15, the J gene TRBJ1-1, with D maybe TRBD1 (6 bases). Trimming stripped 1 base from V and 5 bases from J, with 14 bases between. Germline V lookup: CDR1 LNHNV, CDR2 YYDKDF (reference sequence). There are 15 residues in the CDR3. CDR3 DNA: TGTGCCACCAGCAGAGGATTACAGGGCGATACTGAAGCTTTCTTT. Encoded protein: CATSRGLQGDTEAFF.

This chain joins TRBV5-1 and TRBJ2-1; TRBD1 might be the D (5 bases). The CDR3 runs to 15 residues. Germline CDR1 and CDR2: SGHRS and YFSETQ. Trimming cost V 4 bases and J 0 bases, with 11 bases left between them. The CDR3 nucleotides read TGCGCCAGCAGCCCTGACAGCAGCTCCTACAATGAGCAGTTCTTC. It translates to CASSPDSSSYNEQFF.